These T cell receptor beta chains were read from a single sample in a study of siplizumab effects on memory and regulatory T cells. Produced via immunoSEQ multiplex PCR; TCRdb's table is partial and in-frame only. The table lists about 82,000 clones, roughly 87% of them singletons. Sample: Tregs sorted from blood. The receptors originated from a human donor in good health. CDR3s include the opening cysteine and the closing phenylalanine or tryptophan. D genes are given only for firm matches. Some rows mark clone size as missing; the rest say once, few, many or name a class of expanded clone.

clone_size	v_call	d_call	j_call	cdr3_nt	cdr3_aa
.	TRBV27	.	TRBJ1-2	TGTGCCAGCAGTTTATTCGGAGTAGCCCCGTATGGCTACACCTTC	CASSLFGVAPYGYTF
.	TRBV7-2	TRBD1	TRBJ2-7	TGTGCCAGCAGCCGCTCGGGCCTCGGAACCGGGACAGCTTACGAGCAGTACTTC	CASSRSGLGTGTAYEQYF
.	TRBV29-1	TRBD1	TRBJ1-4	TGCAGCGTTGAAGTCCAGGGGGATGGAAAACTGTTTTTT	CSVEVQGDGKLFF
.	TRBV19	.	TRBJ1-5	TGTGCCAGTTCAGGTGGATACAATCAGCCCCAGCATTTT	CASSGGYNQPQHF
.	TRBV2	.	TRBJ1-6	TGTGCCAGCAGTCTATTTAACAGCTTTAATTCACCCCTCCACTTT	CASSLFNSFNSPLHF
.	TRBV15	TRBD1	TRBJ1-2	TGTGCCACCAGCAAAGACAGGGTTTTGTGGGGAGGCTACACCTTC	CATSKDRVLWGGYTF
.	TRBV19	TRBD2	TRBJ2-7	TGTGCCACCAGGCTAGCGGGGGGATCCTACGAGCAGTACTTC	CATRLAGGSYEQYF
.	TRBV7-9	.	TRBJ1-1	TGTGCCAGCAGCTTAGGGCAGCACACTGAAGCTTTCTTT	CASSLGQHTEAFF
.	TRBV12-5	.	TRBJ1-2	TGTGCTAGTGGTGAACAGGGAACGCGTGGCTACACCTTC	CASGEQGTRGYTF
.	TRBV29-1	TRBD2	TRBJ2-7	TGCAGCGTTGCCTCCGGGACTAGCGGGGGCTACGAGCAGTACTTC	CSVASGTSGGYEQYF
few	TRBV27	TRBD1	TRBJ1-5	TGTGCCAGCAGTCCTAGGACAGGGGGCGATCAGCCCCAGCATTTT	CASSPRTGGDQPQHF
.	TRBV28	.	TRBJ1-2	TGTGCCAGCAGTTCATATGGCTACACCTTC	CASSSYGYTF
.	TRBV2	TRBD2	TRBJ2-5	TGTGCCAGCAGTGAAACCCAGCGGGGGATTAGGGAGACCCAGTACTTC	CASSETQRGIRETQYF
.	TRBV12-5	TRBD2	TRBJ2-5	TGTGCTAGTGGTTTGCTGGGAGGGGAGACCCAGTACTTC	CASGLLGGETQYF
.	TRBV9	.	TRBJ2-2	TGTGCCAGCAGCGTAGGTCCAAACGCCGGGGAGCTGTTTTTT	CASSVGPNAGELFF
.	TRBV7-2	.	TRBJ1-1	TGTGCCAGCAGCTTGGCCGACCACACTGAAGCTTTCTTT	CASSLADHTEAFF